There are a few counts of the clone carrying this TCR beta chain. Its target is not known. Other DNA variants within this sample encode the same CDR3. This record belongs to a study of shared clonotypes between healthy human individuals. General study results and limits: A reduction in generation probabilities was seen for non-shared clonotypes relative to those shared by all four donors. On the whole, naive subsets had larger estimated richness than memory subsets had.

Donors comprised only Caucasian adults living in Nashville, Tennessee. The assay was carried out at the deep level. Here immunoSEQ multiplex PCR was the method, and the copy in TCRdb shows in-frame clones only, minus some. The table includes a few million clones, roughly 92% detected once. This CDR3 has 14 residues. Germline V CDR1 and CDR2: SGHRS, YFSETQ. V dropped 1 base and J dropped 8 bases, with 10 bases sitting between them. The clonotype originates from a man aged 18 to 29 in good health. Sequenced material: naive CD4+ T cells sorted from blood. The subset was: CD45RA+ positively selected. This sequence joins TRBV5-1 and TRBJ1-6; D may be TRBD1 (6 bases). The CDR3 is CASSLQGLDSPLHF. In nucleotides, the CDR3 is TGCGCCAGCAGCTTGCAGGGGTTAGATTCACCCCTCCACTTT.